The present TCR beta chain was sequenced within a study of T cells in Graves' hyperthyroidism and ophthalmopathy. V dropped 11 bases and J dropped 0; count of bases not matched to a gene: 12. This CDR3 contains 18 residues. The germline CDR1 and CDR2 sequences are SGHAT and FQNNGV. This clonotype came up many times. Its cognate antigen is unknown. Overall study findings and caveats: Before onset, by a median of about seven months, the model predicted ophthalmopathy.

Amplification targeted TCR beta CDR3 regions from RNA transcripts. A set of HTBI primers served as the primers for a first-round RT-PCR of the TCR CDR3. TCRdb ran MiXCR on the multiplex PCR reads and lists one entry per CDR3 protein. The sample records about 360,000 distinct CDR3 sequences, 15% to 17% being singletons. Hyperthyroidism had been newly diagnosed in patients aged 18 to 65, and its duration was under 2 months. The V gene is TRBV11-2, the J gene TRBJ2-1; the match to TRBD2 covers 14 bases. The sequencing sample was made of blood. The receptor was derived from a woman in her late teens or twenties with Graves' hyperthyroidism that later progressed to Graves' ophthalmopathy. This CDR3 reads CASYVGTSGSGSYNEQFF. In DNA, the CDR3 is TGTGCCTCATACGTCGGGACTAGCGGGAGTGGCTCCTACAATGAGCAGTTCTTC.